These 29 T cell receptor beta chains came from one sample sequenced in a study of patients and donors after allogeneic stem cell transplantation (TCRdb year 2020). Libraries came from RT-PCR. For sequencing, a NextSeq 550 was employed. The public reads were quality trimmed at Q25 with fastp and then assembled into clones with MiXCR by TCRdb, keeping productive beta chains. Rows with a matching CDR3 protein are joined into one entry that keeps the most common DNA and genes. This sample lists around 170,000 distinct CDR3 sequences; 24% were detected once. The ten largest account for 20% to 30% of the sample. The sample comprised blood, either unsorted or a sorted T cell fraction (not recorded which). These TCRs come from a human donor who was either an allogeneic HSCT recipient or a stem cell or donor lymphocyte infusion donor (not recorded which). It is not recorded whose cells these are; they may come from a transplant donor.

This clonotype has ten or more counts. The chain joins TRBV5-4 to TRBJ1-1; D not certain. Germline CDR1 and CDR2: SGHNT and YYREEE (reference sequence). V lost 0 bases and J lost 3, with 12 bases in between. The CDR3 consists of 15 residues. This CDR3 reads CASSLDEEIYTEAFF. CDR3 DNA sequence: TGTGCCAGCAGCTTGGACGAGGAAATATACACTGAAGCTTTCTTT.

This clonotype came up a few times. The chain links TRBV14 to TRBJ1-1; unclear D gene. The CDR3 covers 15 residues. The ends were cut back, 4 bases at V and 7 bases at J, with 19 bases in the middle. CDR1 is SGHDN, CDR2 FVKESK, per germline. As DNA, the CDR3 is TGTGCCAGCAGCCCCGGATCGAGCTTCCGTCTTGAAGCTTTCTTT. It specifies CASSPGSSFRLEAFF.

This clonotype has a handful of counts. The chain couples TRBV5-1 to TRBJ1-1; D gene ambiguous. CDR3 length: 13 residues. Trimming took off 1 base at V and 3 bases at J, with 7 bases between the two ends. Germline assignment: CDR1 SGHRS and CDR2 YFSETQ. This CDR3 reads CASSLFGYTEAFF. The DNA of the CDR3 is TGCGCCAGCAGCTTGTTTGGGTACACTGAAGCTTTCTTT.

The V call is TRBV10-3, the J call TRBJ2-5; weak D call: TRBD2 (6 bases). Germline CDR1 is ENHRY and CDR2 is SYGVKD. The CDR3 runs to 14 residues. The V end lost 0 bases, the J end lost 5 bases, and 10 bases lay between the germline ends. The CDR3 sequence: CAISESTGRETQYF. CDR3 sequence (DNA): TGTGCCATCAGTGAGTCGACTGGGAGGGAGACCCAGTACTTC.

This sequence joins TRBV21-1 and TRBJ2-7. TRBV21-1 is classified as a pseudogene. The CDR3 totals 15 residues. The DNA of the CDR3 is TGTGCCAGCAGCAAGCCAGGCCTGGCATACTACGAGCAGTACTTC. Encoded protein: CASSKPGLAYYEQYF.

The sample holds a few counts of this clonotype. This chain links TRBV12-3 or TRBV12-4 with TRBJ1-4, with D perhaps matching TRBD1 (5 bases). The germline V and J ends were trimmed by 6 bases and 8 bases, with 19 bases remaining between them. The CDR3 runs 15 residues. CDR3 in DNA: TGTGCCAGCAGACTTGTGGGGGTTTTCGGCGAAAAACTGTTTTTT. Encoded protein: CASRLVGVFGEKLFF.

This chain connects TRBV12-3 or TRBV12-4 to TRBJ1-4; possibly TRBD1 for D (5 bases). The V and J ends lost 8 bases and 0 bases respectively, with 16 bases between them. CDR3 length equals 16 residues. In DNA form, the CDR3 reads TGTGCCAGCGCCGTTAGGGGAGTCGCAACTAATGAAAAACTGTTTTTT. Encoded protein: CASAVRGVATNEKLFF.

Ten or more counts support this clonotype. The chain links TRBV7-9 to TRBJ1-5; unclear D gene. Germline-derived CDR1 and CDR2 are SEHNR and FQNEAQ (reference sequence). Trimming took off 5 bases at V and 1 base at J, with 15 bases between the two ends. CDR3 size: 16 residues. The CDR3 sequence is CASSLGRIGSNQPQHF. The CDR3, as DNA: TGTGCCAGCAGCCTAGGGCGGATTGGGAGCAATCAGCCCCAGCATTTT.

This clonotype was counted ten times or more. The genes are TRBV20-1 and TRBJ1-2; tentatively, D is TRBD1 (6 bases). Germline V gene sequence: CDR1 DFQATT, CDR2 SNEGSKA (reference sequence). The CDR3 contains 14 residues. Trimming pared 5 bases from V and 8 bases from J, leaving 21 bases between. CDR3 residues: CSAVVGQGLEGYTF. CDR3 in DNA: TGCAGTGCTGTAGTAGGGCAGGGGTTGGAAGGCTACACCTTC.

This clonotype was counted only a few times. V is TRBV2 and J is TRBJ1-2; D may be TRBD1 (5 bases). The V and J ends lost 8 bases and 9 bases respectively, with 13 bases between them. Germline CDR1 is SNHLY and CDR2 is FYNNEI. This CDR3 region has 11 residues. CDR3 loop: CASGTVNRYTF. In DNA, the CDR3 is TGTGCCAGCGGGACCGTGAATCGCTACACCTTC.

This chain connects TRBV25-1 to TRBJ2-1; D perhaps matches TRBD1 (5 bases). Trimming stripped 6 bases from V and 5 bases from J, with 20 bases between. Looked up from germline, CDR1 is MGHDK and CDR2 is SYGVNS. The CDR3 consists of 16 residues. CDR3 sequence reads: CASSPPQGAPDNEQFF. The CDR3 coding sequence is TGTGCCAGCAGCCCTCCCCAAGGGGCCCCCGACAATGAGCAGTTCTTC.

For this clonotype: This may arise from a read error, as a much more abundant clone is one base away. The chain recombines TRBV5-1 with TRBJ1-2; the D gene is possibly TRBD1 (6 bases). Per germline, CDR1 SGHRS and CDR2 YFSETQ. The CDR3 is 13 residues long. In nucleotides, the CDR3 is TGCGCCAGCAGCTCACAGGGAAATTATGGCTACGCCTTC. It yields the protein CASSSQGNYGYAF. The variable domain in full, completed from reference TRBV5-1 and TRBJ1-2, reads KAGVTQTPRYLIKTRGQQVTLSCSPISGHRSVSWYQQTPGQGLQFLFEYFSETQRNKGNFPGRFSGRQFSNSRSEMNVSTLELGDSALYLCASSSQGNYGYAFGSGTRLTVV.

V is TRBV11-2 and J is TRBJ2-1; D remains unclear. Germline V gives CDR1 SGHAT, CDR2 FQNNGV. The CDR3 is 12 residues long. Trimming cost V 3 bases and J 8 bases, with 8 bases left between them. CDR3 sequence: CASSFLGDEQFF. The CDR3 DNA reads TGTGCCAGCAGCTTTCTTGGGGATGAGCAGTTCTTC. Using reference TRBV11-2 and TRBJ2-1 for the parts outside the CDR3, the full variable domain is EAGVAQSPRYKIIEKRQSVAFWCNPISGHATLYWYQQILGQGPKLLIQFQNNGVVDDSQLPKDRFSAERLKGVDSTLKIQPAKLEDSAVYLCASSFLGDEQFFGPGTRLTVL.

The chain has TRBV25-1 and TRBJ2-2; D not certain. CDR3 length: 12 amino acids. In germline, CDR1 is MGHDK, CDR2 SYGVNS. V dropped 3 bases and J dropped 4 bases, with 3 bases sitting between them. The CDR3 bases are TGTGCCAGCAGTGAGCGCACCGGGGAGCTGTTTTTT. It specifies CASSERTGELFF.

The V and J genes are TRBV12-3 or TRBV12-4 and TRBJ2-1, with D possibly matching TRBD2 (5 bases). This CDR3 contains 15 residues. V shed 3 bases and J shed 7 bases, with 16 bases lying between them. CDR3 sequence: CASSLGRRSRNEQFF. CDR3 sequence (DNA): TGTGCCAGCAGTTTGGGCCGGAGGTCTCGGAATGAGCAGTTCTTC.

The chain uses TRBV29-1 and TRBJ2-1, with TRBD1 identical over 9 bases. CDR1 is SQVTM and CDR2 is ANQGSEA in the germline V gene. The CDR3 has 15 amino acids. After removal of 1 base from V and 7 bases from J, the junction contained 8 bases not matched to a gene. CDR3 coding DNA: TGCAGCGTTGAAGGGGGACAGGGCGCGTGGAATGAGCAGTTCTTC. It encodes CSVEGGQGAWNEQFF.

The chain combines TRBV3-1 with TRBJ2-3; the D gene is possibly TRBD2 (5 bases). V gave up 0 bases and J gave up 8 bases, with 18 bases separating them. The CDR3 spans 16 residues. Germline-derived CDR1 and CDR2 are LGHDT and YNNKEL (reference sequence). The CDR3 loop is CASSQDGRERLSTQYF. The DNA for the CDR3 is TGTGCCAGCAGCCAAGATGGTCGGGAAAGGTTGAGTACGCAGTATTTT.

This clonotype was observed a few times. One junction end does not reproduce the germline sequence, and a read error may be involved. CDR3 residues: CASSLPGASGNTICF. As DNA, the CDR3 is TGTGCCAGCAGCTTACCAGGGGCCTCTGGAAACACCATATGTTTT. The chain carries TRBV13 and TRBJ1-3; D perhaps matches TRBD1 (6 bases). The CDR3 contains 15 residues. Germline V lookup: CDR1 PRHDT, CDR2 FYEKMQ (reference sequence). Full variable domain (missing parts from reference TRBV13 and TRBJ1-3): AAGVIQSPRHLIKEKRETATLKCYPIPRHDTVYWYQQGPGQDPQFLISFYEKMQSDKGSIPDRFSAQQFSDYHSELNMSSLELGDSALYFCASSLPGASGNTICFGEGSWLTVV.

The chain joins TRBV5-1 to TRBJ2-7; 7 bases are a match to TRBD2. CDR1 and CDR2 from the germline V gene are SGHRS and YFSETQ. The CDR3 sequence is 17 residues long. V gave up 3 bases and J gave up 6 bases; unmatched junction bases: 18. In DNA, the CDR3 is TGCGCCAGCAGCTCCTCGTTAACAGGACTAGTAAGCCGCGAGCAGTACTTC. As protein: CASSSSLTGLVSREQYF. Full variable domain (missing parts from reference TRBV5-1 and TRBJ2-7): KAGVTQTPRYLIKTRGQQVTLSCSPISGHRSVSWYQQTPGQGLQFLFEYFSETQRNKGNFPGRFSGRQFSNSRSEMNVSTLELGDSALYLCASSSSLTGLVSREQYFGPGTRLTVT.

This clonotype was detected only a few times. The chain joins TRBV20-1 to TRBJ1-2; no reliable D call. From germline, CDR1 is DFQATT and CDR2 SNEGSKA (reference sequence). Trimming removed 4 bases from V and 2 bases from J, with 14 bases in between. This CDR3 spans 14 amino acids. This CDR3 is CSANPTHENYGYTF. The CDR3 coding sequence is TGCAGTGCTAACCCGACCCATGAGAACTATGGCTACACCTTC.

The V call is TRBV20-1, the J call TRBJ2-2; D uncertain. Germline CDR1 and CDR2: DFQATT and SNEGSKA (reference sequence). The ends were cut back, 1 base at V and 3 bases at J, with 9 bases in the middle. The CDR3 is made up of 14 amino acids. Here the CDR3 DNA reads TGCAGTGCTAGAGGGAACCTAGACACCGGGGAGCTGTTTTTT. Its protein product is CSARGNLDTGELFF.

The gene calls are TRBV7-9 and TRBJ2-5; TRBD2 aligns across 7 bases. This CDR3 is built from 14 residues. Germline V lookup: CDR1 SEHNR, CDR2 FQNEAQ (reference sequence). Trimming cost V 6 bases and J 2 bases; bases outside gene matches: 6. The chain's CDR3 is CASSEWGGQETQYF. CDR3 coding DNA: TGTGCCAGCAGTGAGTGGGGGGGACAAGAGACCCAGTACTTC.

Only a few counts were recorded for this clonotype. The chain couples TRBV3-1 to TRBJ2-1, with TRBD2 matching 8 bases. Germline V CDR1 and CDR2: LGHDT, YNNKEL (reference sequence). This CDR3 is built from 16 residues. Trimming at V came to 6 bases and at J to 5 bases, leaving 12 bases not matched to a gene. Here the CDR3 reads CASRKFGRAENNEQFF. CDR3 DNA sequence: TGTGCCAGCAGGAAGTTCGGGAGGGCGGAGAACAATGAGCAGTTCTTC.

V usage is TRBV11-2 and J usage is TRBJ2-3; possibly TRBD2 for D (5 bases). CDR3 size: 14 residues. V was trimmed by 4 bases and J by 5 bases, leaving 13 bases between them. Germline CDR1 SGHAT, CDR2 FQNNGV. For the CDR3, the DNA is TGTGCCAGCAGCTCTGGGCCCGGGGAAGATACGCAGTATTTT. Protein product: CASSSGPGEDTQYF. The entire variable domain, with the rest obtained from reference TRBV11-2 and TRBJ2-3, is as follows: EAGVAQSPRYKIIEKRQSVAFWCNPISGHATLYWYQQILGQGPKLLIQFQNNGVVDDSQLPKDRFSAERLKGVDSTLKIQPAKLEDSAVYLCASSSGPGEDTQYFGPGTRLTVL.

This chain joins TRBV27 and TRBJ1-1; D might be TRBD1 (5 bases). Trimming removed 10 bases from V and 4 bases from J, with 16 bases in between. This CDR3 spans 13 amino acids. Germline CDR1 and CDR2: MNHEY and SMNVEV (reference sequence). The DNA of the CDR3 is TGTGCCATTCACCCGGGGACCGTCACTGAAGCTTTCTTT. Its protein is CAIHPGTVTEAFF.

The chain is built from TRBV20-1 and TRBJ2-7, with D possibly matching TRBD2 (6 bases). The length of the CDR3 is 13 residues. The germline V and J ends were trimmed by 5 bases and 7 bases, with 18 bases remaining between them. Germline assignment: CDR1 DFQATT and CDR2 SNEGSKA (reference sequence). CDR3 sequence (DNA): TGCAGTGCTTCCGGGACTGGGAGGTTGGAGCAGTACTTC. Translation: CSASGTGRLEQYF.

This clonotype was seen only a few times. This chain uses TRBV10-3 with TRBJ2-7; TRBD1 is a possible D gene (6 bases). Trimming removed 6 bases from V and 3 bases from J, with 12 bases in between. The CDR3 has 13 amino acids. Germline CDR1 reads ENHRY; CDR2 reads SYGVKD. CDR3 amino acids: CAIREDSFYEQYF. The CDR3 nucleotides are TGTGCCATCAGGGAGGACAGTTTCTACGAGCAGTACTTC.

CDR3 nucleotide sequence: TGTGCCAGCAGACCGGGACTGGGGGAGACCCAGTACTTC. Translated: CASRPGLGETQYF. The V and J genes are TRBV12-3 or TRBV12-4 and TRBJ2-5; a possible D gene is TRBD2 (6 bases). Between the trimmed V and J ends, which lost 6 bases and 5 bases, there was a span of 13 bases. This CDR3 region has 13 residues.

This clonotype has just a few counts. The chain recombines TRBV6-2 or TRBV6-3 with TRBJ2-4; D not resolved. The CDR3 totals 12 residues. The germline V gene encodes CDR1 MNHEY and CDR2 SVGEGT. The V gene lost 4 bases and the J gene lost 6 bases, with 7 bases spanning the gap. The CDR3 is CASSSNPNIQYF. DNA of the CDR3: TGTGCCAGCAGTTCCAACCCAAACATTCAGTACTTC.